Sequencing of this T cell receptor (beta chain) was carried out in a study of blood T cell repertoires in COVID-19. CDR1 and CDR2 from the germline V gene are LGHDT and YNNKEL (reference sequence). V lost 2 bases to trimming and J lost 9 bases; unmatched junction nucleotides: 9. CDR3 length: 14 residues. Repertoires were generated with immunoSEQ multiplex PCR, while TCRdb's copy carries only in-frame clones and drops some. The data contain about 230,000 clones, approximately 80% of them singletons. J is TRBJ2-7 and V is TRBV3-1 (or the pseudogene TRBV3-2); 8 bases are shared with TRBD1. The clonotype comes from a woman in her forties or fifties with acute or convalescent COVID-19. Sample: peripheral blood. The CDR3 loop is CASSQQGGTGTQYF. CDR3 sequence (DNA): TGTGCCAGCAGCCAACAAGGGGGGACAGGCACGCAGTACTTC.